Below, 32 T cell receptor beta chains from the same sample are listed, as sequenced in a study of T cell repertoires in ileal Crohn's disease. Time point noted: neoterminal ileum biopsy at postoperative endoscopy, about 6 months after surgery. Repertoires were generated with immunoSEQ multiplex PCR, while TCRdb's copy carries only in-frame clones and drops some. This table holds fewer than 1,200 clones, roughly 85% found once. Specimen: ileal tissue. The receptor set was obtained from an adult with Crohn's disease.

The V and J genes are TRBV5-1 and TRBJ2-7; no reliable D call. Trimming cost V 3 bases and J 6 bases, with 13 bases left between them. The germline gives CDR1 SGHRS, CDR2 YFSETQ. The CDR3 runs 13 residues. CDR3 in DNA: TGCGCCAGCAGCTCCTCGGCTTACAGCGAGCAGTACTTC. Its translation: CASSSSAYSEQYF.

This chain uses TRBV5-1 with TRBJ2-7; 8 positions match TRBD1. J gave up 6 bases and V 4 bases, and 15 bases lay outside the gene matches. This CDR3 has 16 residues. Germline V gene lookup returns CDR1 SGHRS and CDR2 YFSETQ. The CDR3 region is CASSHPKADRAGEQYF. CDR3 coding DNA: TGCGCCAGCAGCCACCCCAAGGCGGACAGGGCGGGCGAGCAGTACTTC.

The V and J genes are TRBV19 and TRBJ1-1; 8 positions match TRBD1. Germline V lookup: CDR1 LNHDA, CDR2 SQIVND (reference sequence). The CDR3 loop spans 17 amino acids. Losses at the gene ends were 3 bases for V and 4 bases for J; bases not matched to a gene: 13. The CDR3 loop is CASSIPGRQGMGTEAFF. As DNA, the CDR3 is TGTGCCAGTAGTATCCCGGGCAGACAGGGGATGGGCACTGAAGCTTTCTTT.

This clone was observed once. CDR3 DNA sequence: TGTGCCAGCAGTCCCGGACGGGGAAATCAGCCCCAGCATTTT. Its translation: CASSPGRGNQPQHF. The chain carries TRBV28 and TRBJ1-5, with D uncertain. The CDR3 has 14 residues. Germline assignment: CDR1 MDHEN and CDR2 SYDVKM. V lost 5 bases to trimming and J lost 4 bases, with 12 bases between them.

The chain has TRBV9 and TRBJ2-4, with D perhaps TRBD2 (6 bases). V lost 4 bases and J 5 bases, leaving 13 bases between the germline ends. This CDR3 is 14 amino acids long. Germline-derived CDR1 and CDR2 are SGDLS and YYNGEE. The CDR3 loop reads CASSPAGRQNIQYF. In DNA form, the CDR3 reads TGTGCCAGCAGCCCCGCGGGACGGCAAAACATTCAGTACTTC.

The genes are TRBV5-1 and TRBJ1-2; 7 nucleotides align to TRBD1. The V gene's germline CDR1 is SGHRS and CDR2 YFSETQ. This CDR3 spans 16 amino acids. The junction had 19 bases not matched to a gene; V was cut back by 7 bases and J by 7 bases. The CDR3 nucleotides read TGCGCCAGCGGAGGCCCCTCCCCAGGGGGGAGAGGTGGCTACACCTTC. Its translation is CASGGPSPGGRGGYTF.

The chain couples TRBV21-1 to TRBJ2-3; the D segment call TRBD2 is taken from the table without a DNA check. TRBV21-1 is an annotated pseudogene. The CDR3 sequence is 19 residues long. As DNA, the CDR3 is TGTGCCAGCAGCAGCCACTACCCGACTAGCGGGGATCGCACAGATACGCAGTATTTT. Translated, it gives CASSSHYPTSGDRTDTQYF.

The sample holds one count of this clone. The chain combines TRBV5-1 with TRBJ1-2; 7 bases map to TRBD1. V dropped 4 bases and J dropped 9; count of bases not matched to a gene: 15. The CDR3 runs 15 residues. The germline gives CDR1 SGHRS, CDR2 YFSETQ. DNA of the CDR3: TGCGCCAGCAGCCCCGGGGGAGGACAGGCCTGGAGCTACACCTTC. Encoded protein: CASSPGGGQAWSYTF.

The chain recombines TRBV9 with TRBJ1-5, with D unresolved. The CDR3 runs to 17 residues. The V end was cut by 4 bases, the J end by 3 bases, with 20 bases between. Germline assignment: CDR1 SGDLS and CDR2 YYNGEE. The CDR3 region is CASSPQDIQKPNQPQHF. The CDR3 coding sequence is TGTGCCAGCAGCCCACAAGACATACAGAAACCCAATCAGCCCCAGCATTTT.

This chain joins TRBV5-4 and TRBJ1-2; D not resolved. The CDR3 consists of 15 residues. V lost 0 bases to trimming and J lost 2 bases, with 11 bases between them. Germline V gives CDR1 SGHNT, CDR2 YYREEE (reference sequence). CDR3 protein: CASSLAGGVNYGYTF. DNA for the CDR3: TGTGCCAGCAGCTTGGCCGGAGGAGTGAACTATGGCTACACCTTC.

The chain has TRBV30 and TRBJ2-5, with D perhaps matching TRBD1 (6 bases). V was pared by 0 bases and J by 4 bases, with 6 bases between. Per germline, CDR1 GTSNPN and CDR2 SVGIG (reference sequence). CDR3 length: 12 residues. CDR3 loop: CAWSVGGETQYF. Written as DNA, the CDR3 is TGTGCCTGGAGTGTAGGGGGAGAGACCCAGTACTTC.

The chain has TRBV6-6 and TRBJ2-7, with a weak D call TRBD2 (5 bases). Germline CDR1 is MNHNY and CDR2 is SVGAGI (reference sequence). V lost 0 bases and J 4 bases, leaving 13 bases between the germline ends. The CDR3 totals 15 residues. The CDR3 nucleotides read TGTGCCAGCAGTTACTCGGAGGACCTGAGGTACGAGCAGTACTTC. Translated, it gives CASSYSEDLRYEQYF.

The chain links TRBV7-6 to TRBJ2-3; a weak D match, TRBD2 (6 bases). This CDR3 spans 16 amino acids. Trimming took off 5 bases at V and 0 bases at J, with 15 bases between the two ends. CDR1 and CDR2 from the germline V gene are SGHVS and FNYEAQ. For the CDR3, the DNA is TGTGCCAGCAGCCCTTCCCTGGGGGGAAGCACAGATACGCAGTATTTT. Encoded protein: CASSPSLGGSTDTQYF.

V is TRBV7-8 and J is TRBJ2-7; 10 bases are shared with TRBD1. With 2 bases clipped from V and 4 bases from J, the junction kept 5 bases outside the gene matches. Looked up from germline, CDR1 is SGHVS and CDR2 is FQNEAQ. There are 15 residues in the CDR3. This CDR3 reads CASSLLGTGEYEQYF. The CDR3, as DNA: TGTGCCAGCAGCTTACTCGGGACAGGGGAATACGAGCAGTACTTC.

J is TRBJ1-2 and V is TRBV19; maybe TRBD1 (6 bases). The CDR3 is 13 residues long. The germline gives CDR1 LNHDA, CDR2 SQIVND (reference sequence). V dropped 5 bases and J dropped 3 bases, with 10 bases sitting between them. The CDR3 sequence is CASSRDNYYGYTF. The CDR3 DNA is TGTGCCAGTAGTCGGGACAACTACTATGGCTACACCTTC.

The CDR3 nucleotides read TGTGCCTGGGGGGGACTTACAGGGGGCGCGGAGTACTTC. The encoded protein is CAWGGLTGGAEYF. This chain connects TRBV30 to TRBJ2-5, with 9 bases identical to TRBD1. V shed 5 bases and J 12 bases; nucleotides not matched to a gene: 13. The CDR3 totals 13 residues. CDR1 and CDR2 from the germline V gene are GTSNPN and SVGIG (reference sequence).

The chain couples TRBV11-2 to TRBJ2-3; 10 positions agree with TRBD2. V dropped 5 bases and J dropped 3; count of bases not matched to a gene: 5. Germline values: CDR1 SGHAT, CDR2 FQNNGV. The CDR3 covers 15 residues. The CDR3: CASSQLAGRTDTQYF. CDR3 DNA: TGTGCCAGCAGCCAACTAGCGGGGAGAACAGATACGCAGTATTTT.

A note on this clone: The sample holds other DNA sequences that translate to the same CDR3. The chain recombines TRBV30 with TRBJ2-3; 9 bases are shared with TRBD2. The germline V gene has CDR1 GTSNPN and CDR2 SVGIG (reference sequence). There are 13 residues in the CDR3. V shed 5 bases and J 5 bases; nucleotides not matched to a gene: 5. The CDR3 spells CAWSGTSLDTQYF. DNA of the CDR3: TGTGCCTGGTCCGGGACTAGCCTAGATACGCAGTATTTT.

The chain carries TRBV28 and TRBJ1-5; TRBD1 agrees at 8 bases. This CDR3 contains 15 residues. Germline CDR1 and CDR2: MDHEN and SYDVKM. Unmatched junction bases numbered 8, after V lost 3 bases and J lost 7 bases. CDR3 DNA: TGTGCCAGCAGTTTTGGGACAGGTGGCTTACAGCCCCAGCATTTT. It is translated as CASSFGTGGLQPQHF.

This sequence joins TRBV4-3 and TRBJ2-3, with 8 bases lining up with TRBD1. CDR3 length: 16 residues. Germline lookup yields CDR1 LGHNA and CDR2 YSLEER. Trimming at V came to 0 bases and at J to 3 bases, leaving 5 bases not matched to a gene. CDR3 sequence: CASSQERDRGTDTQYF. For the CDR3, the DNA is TGCGCCAGCAGCCAAGAGCGAGACAGGGGAACAGATACGCAGTATTTT.

The gene calls are TRBV10-3 and TRBJ1-2; tentative D call: TRBD1 (5 bases). Trimming cost V 6 bases and J 0 bases, with 14 bases left between them. Germline CDR1 reads ENHRY; CDR2 reads SYGVKD. This CDR3 region has 15 residues. In DNA, the CDR3 is TGTGCCATCAGGCAGGAGGGGAGGGCTAACTATGGCTACACCTTC. Encoded protein: CAIRQEGRANYGYTF.

This rearrangement joins TRBV11-2 to TRBJ2-2; 9 nucleotides align to TRBD1. Germline loops: CDR1 SGHAT, CDR2 FQNNGV. Losses at the gene ends were 2 bases for V and 7 bases for J; bases not matched to a gene: 14. This CDR3 has 18 amino acids. CDR3 DNA: TGTGCCAGCAGCTTAAAGTTTCCTGGACAGGGGAAGGGCGGGGAGCTGTTTTTT. Its translation: CASSLKFPGQGKGGELFF.

The rearrangement uses TRBV23-1 and TRBJ2-6; the D gene is possibly TRBD2 (6 bases). TRBV23-1 is filed as an ORF, its function uncertain. The CDR3 is 17 amino acids. Trimming pared 0 bases from V and 2 bases from J, leaving 11 bases between. CDR3 loop: CASSQSEGSAGANVLTF. The CDR3 nucleotides read TGCGCCAGCAGTCAATCGGAGGGGAGCGCTGGGGCCAACGTCCTGACTTTC.

This clone was observed once. The V gene is TRBV18, the J gene TRBJ1-5; tentative D call: TRBD1 (5 bases). CDR1 and CDR2 from the germline V gene are KGHSH and LQKENI. The CDR3 runs to 14 residues. V gave up 4 bases and J gave up 6 bases, with 13 bases separating them. The CDR3 protein is CASSQSGGGQPQHF. As DNA, the CDR3 is TGTGCCAGCTCACAATCCGGGGGTGGTCAGCCCCAGCATTTT.

The chain carries TRBV5-1 and TRBJ2-7; D gene unclear. CDR1 is SGHRS, CDR2 YFSETQ, per germline. This CDR3 contains 15 residues. V gave up 0 bases and J gave up 0 bases, with 10 bases separating them. The CDR3 loop is CASSLEPMSSYEQYF. CDR3 nucleotide sequence: TGCGCCAGCAGCTTGGAACCGATGAGCTCCTACGAGCAGTACTTC.

The chain links TRBV5-1 to TRBJ2-3, with D possibly TRBD2 on 6 matching bases. V was clipped by 0 bases and J by 6 bases, with 14 bases between them. CDR1 is SGHRS, CDR2 YFSETQ, per germline. The CDR3 length is 15 residues. CDR3 sequence: CASSLEAREVDTQYF. CDR3 DNA sequence: TGCGCCAGCAGCTTGGAGGCCAGGGAGGTGGATACGCAGTATTTT.

V gene TRBV7-2 combines with J gene TRBJ1-1; D gene unclear. In germline, CDR1 is SGHTA, CDR2 FQGNSA. CDR3 length: 13 amino acids. Trimming removed 5 bases at V and 4 bases at J, with 11 bases between. Here the CDR3 reads CASSLILGTEAFF. The CDR3 DNA follows: TGTGCCAGCAGCCTCATACTCGGCACTGAAGCTTTCTTT.

This chain links TRBV10-1 with TRBJ2-3; 9 bases map to TRBD1. In germline, CDR1 is WNHNN, CDR2 SYGVQD (reference sequence). The CDR3 spans 12 residues. V shed 5 bases and J 9 bases; nucleotides not matched to a gene: 3. CDR3 sequence: CASSLDRGTQYF. The CDR3 DNA is TGCGCCAGCAGTCTGGACAGGGGCACGCAGTATTTT.

V usage is TRBV30 and J usage is TRBJ1-6; perhaps TRBD1 as D (6 bases). Germline-derived CDR1 and CDR2 are GTSNPN and SVGIG (reference sequence). Trimming took 5 bases from V and 0 from J, leaving 11 bases between them. CDR3 length: 15 amino acids. CDR3: CAWGGQSSYNSPLHF. CDR3 nucleotides: TGTGCCTGGGGTGGACAGAGCTCCTATAATTCACCCCTCCACTTT.

The chain recombines TRBV5-1 with TRBJ1-6, with D hard to call. The CDR3 has 12 amino acids. Trimming stripped 3 bases from V and 7 bases from J, with 5 bases between. The V gene's germline CDR1 is SGHRS and CDR2 YFSETQ. The DNA for the CDR3 is TGCGCCAGCAGCTCCAGAAATTCACCCCTCCACTTT. This codes for CASSSRNSPLHF.

The chain joins TRBV19 to TRBJ2-2, with D possibly being TRBD2 (6 bases). There are 15 residues in the CDR3. The V and J ends lost 1 base and 8 bases respectively, with 14 bases between them. CDR1 and CDR2 from the germline V gene are LNHDA and SQIVND (reference sequence). CDR3: CASSIAGVRRGELFF. The CDR3 DNA reads as TGTGCCAGTAGTATAGCGGGGGTCCGACGAGGGGAGCTGTTTTTT. The entire variable domain, with the rest obtained from reference TRBV19 and TRBJ2-2, is as follows: DGGITQSPKYLFRKEGQNVTLSCEQNLNHDAMYWYRQDPGQGLRLIYYSQIVNDFQKGDIAEGYSVSREKKESFPLTVTSAQKNPTAFYLCASSIAGVRRGELFFGEGSRLTVL.

CDR3 nucleotides: TGTGCCAGCAGCGTAGCTACACAGGGTCAGGGGAATACGCAGTATTTT. Its protein is CASSVATQGQGNTQYF. The J gene is TRBJ2-3, the V gene TRBV9, with D maybe TRBD1 (6 bases). Germline lookup yields CDR1 SGDLS and CDR2 YYNGEE. With 0 bases removed from V and 7 bases from J, the gap between germline ends came to 18 bases. There are 16 residues in the CDR3.